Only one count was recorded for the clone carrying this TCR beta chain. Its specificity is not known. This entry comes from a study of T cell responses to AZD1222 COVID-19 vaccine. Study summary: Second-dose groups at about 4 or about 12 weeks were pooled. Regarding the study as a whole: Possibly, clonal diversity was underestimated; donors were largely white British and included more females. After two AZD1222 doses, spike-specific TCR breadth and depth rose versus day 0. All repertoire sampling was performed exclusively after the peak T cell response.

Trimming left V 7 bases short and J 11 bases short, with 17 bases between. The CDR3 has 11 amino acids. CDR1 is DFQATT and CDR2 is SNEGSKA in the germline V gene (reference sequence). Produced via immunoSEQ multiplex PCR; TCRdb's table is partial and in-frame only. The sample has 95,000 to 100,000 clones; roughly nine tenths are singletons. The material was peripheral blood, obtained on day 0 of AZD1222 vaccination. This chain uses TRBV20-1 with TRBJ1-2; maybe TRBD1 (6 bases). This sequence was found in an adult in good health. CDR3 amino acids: CSGTEDMMYTF. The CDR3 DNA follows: TGCAGTGGGACAGAGGATATGATGTACACCTTC.